This TCR beta chain stems from a study of T cell repertoires in cytomegalovirus infection (dated by TCRdb to about 2019). With respect to the entire study: The HLA type of each donor mattered for the analysis, because public TCR beta signatures pointed to carriage of CMV infection along with the matching HLA type. Overall study results and their limits: The ex vivo response was dominated by HLA-C-restricted CMV-specific TCR beta clonotypes, which also provided the single most frequent clonotype in two of eight donors. Cumulative frequency of public TCR beta family members discriminated carriers of CMV infection plus the relevant HLA type in this cohort and an independent 352-donor cohort.

On this clonotype: The antigen it recognizes is unknown. The sample holds no much larger clone one base away, and base qualities are not on file.

The listed sequencing device is Illumina HiSeq 1500. TCRdb cleaned the public reads at Q25 with fastp, built clones with MiXCR and kept in-frame beta chains. Records with the same CDR3 protein are collapsed into one entry carrying the most frequent genes and DNA. Across this sample there are some 300,000 distinct CDR3 sequences, with about a sixth seen only once. Around 11% of the sample is in the top ten clones. As encoded in the germline V gene (reference sequence), CDR1 is SEHNR while CDR2 is FQNEAQ. Counted from cysteine to phenylalanine, this CDR3 has 14 amino acids. Only the CDR3 DNA is retained, 42 bases long and in frame from the first base. The junction carries 17 bases between V and J, which are trimmed by 8 bases and 5 bases respectively.

Specimen: PBMCs. Recombination joined TRBV7-9 with TRBJ2-3, with no confident D gene call. This sequence originates from a human donor in good health (CMV status not recorded). Some clones in this sample may be carry-over from other donors' samples. The sequence in DNA is TGTGCCAGCCGCCGAGCCTCCCCGGAAGATACGCAGTATTTT. This sequence encodes CASRRASPEDTQYF.